The 28 T cell receptor beta chains below were found in one sample sequenced in a study of blood T cell repertoires in COVID-19 (dated by TCRdb to between 2020 and 2021). To prepare the library, the immunoSEQ multiplex PCR assay was applied. The table comes from immuneACCESS by way of TCRdb, which keeps in-frame sequences with V and J called. Part of the clones is missing from these tables; in studies checked, under half for an unresolved V gene and the rest for unknown reasons. The sample table contains some 200,000 clones; only one count was recorded for about four fifths of them. Of the sample, about 2.1% falls within the top ten clones. What was sequenced was peripheral blood. Receptors originate from a woman aged 60 to 75 with acute or convalescent COVID-19.

The V call is TRBV5-1, the J call TRBJ1-1, with TRBD1 identical over 7 bases. Losses at the gene ends were 3 bases for V and 10 bases for J; bases not matched to a gene: 12. Germline V lookup: CDR1 SGHRS, CDR2 YFSETQ. The CDR3 runs 14 residues. The CDR3 protein is CASSSHRQGGRAFF. The CDR3 DNA reads TGCGCCAGCAGCTCTCATAGACAGGGCGGTCGAGCTTTCTTT.

V and J are TRBV6-1 and TRBJ1-1; 12 bases match TRBD1. The J segment lost 0 bases and the V segment lost 2 bases, leaving 10 bases of the junction unmatched. This CDR3 is built from 19 residues. The germline V gene has CDR1 MNHNS and CDR2 SASEGT. The DNA of the CDR3 is TGTGCCAGCAGTGAAAGCTACCGGGACAGGGGGCAAATGAACACTGAAGCTTTCTTT. This sequence encodes CASSESYRDRGQMNTEAFF.

The chain joins TRBV28 to TRBJ1-5, with TRBD1 identical over 11 bases. The CDR3 totals 19 residues. The germline gives CDR1 MDHEN, CDR2 SYDVKM. The V gene end was trimmed by 2 bases and the J gene end by 7 bases; junction bases not matched to a gene: 16. In DNA, the CDR3 is TGTGCCAGCAGTTTAGTCTTAGGGACAGGGGGAGGGCTGGGGCAGCCCCAGCATTTT. Its protein is CASSLVLGTGGGLGQPQHF.

With respect to this clone: Other DNA sequences in the same sample also yield this CDR3. This chain joins TRBV27 and TRBJ1-2; the match to TRBD1 covers 7 bases. Germline values: CDR1 MNHEY, CDR2 SMNVEV (reference sequence). The V segment lost 0 bases and the J segment 7 bases; nucleotides outside the gene matches: 2. The CDR3 is 13 residues long. This CDR3 is CASSLSGGAGYTF. CDR3 DNA: TGTGCCAGCAGTTTATCAGGGGGCGCTGGCTACACCTTC.

This chain connects TRBV7-2 to TRBJ1-5; 11 nucleotides agree with TRBD1. The CDR3 runs 17 residues. V dropped 5 bases and J dropped 0; count of bases not matched to a gene: 6. CDR1 SGHTA and CDR2 FQGNSA come from the germline V gene. The CDR3, as DNA: TGTGCCAGCAGCCGGACAGGGGGCGATTATAGCAATCAGCCCCAGCATTTT. Translating it yields CASSRTGGDYSNQPQHF.

J is TRBJ1-2 and V is TRBV6-5; D is undetermined. The CDR3 has 15 amino acids. Germline V gives CDR1 MNHEY, CDR2 SVGAGI. The V end lost 7 bases, the J end lost 4 bases, and 19 bases lay between the germline ends. CDR3 DNA sequence: TGTGCCAGCATCCACAACACCGGGTTTGCCTATGGCTACACCTTC. Its protein product is CASIHNTGFAYGYTF.

The chain uses TRBV19 and TRBJ2-7, with D perhaps TRBD1 (6 bases). The length of the CDR3 is 15 residues. Germline V CDR1 and CDR2: LNHDA, SQIVND (reference sequence). V gave up 5 bases and J gave up 0 bases, with 14 bases separating them. DNA of the CDR3: TGTGCCAGTAGTCCTTGGGGGCCAAGCTCCTACGAGCAGTACTTC. This encodes CASSPWGPSSYEQYF.

The chain joins TRBV6-1 to TRBJ2-1, with 9 bases matching TRBD1. Trimming removed 2 bases from V and 4 bases from J; junction bases left unmatched: 6. Germline-derived CDR1 and CDR2 are MNHNS and SASEGT. The CDR3 totals 16 residues. The CDR3 DNA reads TGTGCCAGCAGTGAATATGGGACAGGGCTTTACAATGAGCAGTTCTTC. Its translation: CASSEYGTGLYNEQFF.

The chain combines TRBV5-6 with TRBJ1-2, with a tentative D call TRBD1 (5 bases). The germline V gene encodes CDR1 SGHDT and CDR2 YYEEEE. The CDR3 is 16 amino acids. Trimming removed 3 bases at V and 9 bases at J, with 24 bases between. The CDR3 spells CASSSGLEFPRGSYTF. CDR3 coding DNA: TGTGCCAGCAGCTCTGGTTTGGAATTCCCTAGGGGAAGCTACACCTTC.

This clone has only one observation. This chain uses TRBV7-9 with TRBJ1-4, with no clear D. Trimming took 1 base from V and 4 from J, leaving 10 bases between them. This CDR3 is built from 15 residues. CDR1 and CDR2 (germline): SEHNR, FQNEAQ (reference sequence). The CDR3 protein is CASSLVPRDNEKLFF. In DNA, the CDR3 is TGTGCCAGCAGCTTAGTACCCCGAGATAATGAAAAACTGTTTTTT.

This clone came up a few times. V gene TRBV19 combines with J gene TRBJ2-1; 9 bases line up with TRBD1. Per the germline V gene, CDR1 is LNHDA and CDR2 is SQIVND (reference sequence). J was trimmed by 7 bases and V by 7 bases; bases with no gene match: 14. This CDR3 has 16 amino acids. The CDR3 DNA reads as TGTGCCAGTACTCAGAGCGGACAGGGGACGCGAAATGAGCAGTTCTTC. Its protein is CASTQSGQGTRNEQFF.

The J gene is TRBJ1-3, the V gene TRBV9; TRBD1 matches 10 bases. This CDR3 is built from 15 residues. The trim removed 4 bases at V and 4 bases at J, leaving 5 bases unmatched. Germline assignment: CDR1 SGDLS and CDR2 YYNGEE. The CDR3 region is CASSTGQGKGNTIYF. The CDR3 bases are TGTGCCAGCAGCACGGGACAGGGGAAGGGAAACACCATATATTTT.

This chain connects TRBV5-1 to TRBJ2-2; TRBD2 matches 7 bases. The V segment lost 4 bases and the J segment 5 bases; nucleotides outside the gene matches: 11. Germline values: CDR1 SGHRS, CDR2 YFSETQ. The CDR3 is 16 amino acids. The CDR3 loop is CASSLRGGTRTGELFF. DNA of the CDR3: TGCGCCAGCAGCCTCCGGGGAGGGACGCGGACCGGGGAGCTGTTTTTT.

This clone was found a few times. Mismatch with germline at one junction end may stem from a read error. V is TRBV5-5 and J is TRBJ1-1; D unclear. The germline V gene has CDR1 SGHKS and CDR2 YYEKEE (reference sequence). The CDR3 length is 13 residues. CDR3 DNA sequence: TGTGCCAGCAGCCTTGATCCCAACAATGAAGCTTTCTTT. Amino acid sequence: CASSLDPNNEAFF.

This clone was seen more than once but under ten times. The V and J genes are TRBV5-4 and TRBJ2-3; 7 bases are a match to TRBD2. Per the germline V gene, CDR1 is SGHNT and CDR2 is YYREEE (reference sequence). The CDR3 runs 16 residues. The junction had 6 bases not matched to a gene; V was cut back by 1 base and J by 1 base. The DNA of the CDR3 is TGTGCCAGCAGCTTGATGGAGCGGGGAGGCACAGATACGCAGTATTTT. Amino acid sequence: CASSLMERGGTDTQYF.

This chain uses TRBV6-5 with TRBJ2-3, with D unclear. The germline V gene encodes CDR1 MNHEY and CDR2 SVGAGI. Trimming took off 0 bases at V and 5 bases at J, with 15 bases between the two ends. The CDR3 is made up of 16 amino acids. The CDR3 DNA reads as TGTGCCAGCAGTTACTCGATGAATGTAGTCGTAGATACGCAGTATTTT. Its translation is CASSYSMNVVVDTQYF.

This chain links TRBV6-5 with TRBJ1-1; the match to TRBD1 covers 7 bases. The V segment lost 8 bases and the J segment 6 bases; nucleotides outside the gene matches: 12. The CDR3 contains 14 residues. CDR1 is MNHEY, CDR2 SVGAGI, per germline. The CDR3 sequence: CASGGRGLVSEAFF. CDR3 DNA sequence: TGTGCCAGCGGGGGTAGGGGGCTCGTTTCTGAAGCTTTCTTT.

This clone was detected only once. V and J are TRBV2 and TRBJ2-2; a weak D match, TRBD1 (5 bases). This CDR3 is built from 14 residues. V gave up 2 bases and J gave up 4 bases, with 8 bases separating them. Per germline, CDR1 SNHLY and CDR2 FYNNEI. CDR3 nucleotides: TGTGCCAGCAGTGAATTTAGGGGCACCGGGGAGCTGTTTTTT. This codes for CASSEFRGTGELFF.

CDR3 nucleotide sequence: TGCGCCAGCAGCCCTGGACAGGGGGGGCCTCAGACTGAAGCTTTCTTT. It is translated as CASSPGQGGPQTEAFF. The rearrangement joins TRBV5-1 to TRBJ1-1; 10 nucleotides agree with TRBD1. CDR3 length: 16 residues. Germline values: CDR1 SGHRS, CDR2 YFSETQ. Trimming took 4 bases from V and 5 from J; bases not matched to a gene: 11.

This chain connects TRBV20-1 to TRBJ2-1; TRBD2 agrees at 9 bases. Germline CDR1 and CDR2: DFQATT and SNEGSKA (reference sequence). The J segment lost 10 bases and the V segment lost 3 bases, leaving 4 bases of the junction unmatched. CDR3 length equals 12 residues. CDR3 sequence reads: CSASLAGREQFF. The CDR3 region has the DNA TGCAGTGCTAGTCTAGCGGGGCGGGAGCAGTTCTTC.

The CDR3 DNA reads TGTGCCAGCACCCCCTTCGGGGGGCGAGAAGATACGCAGTATTTT. Protein: CASTPFGGREDTQYF. The chain is built from TRBV6-5 and TRBJ2-3; possible D gene TRBD2, 7 bases. Germline V CDR1 and CDR2: MNHEY, SVGAGI. Trimming shortened V by 7 bases and J by 5 bases, and 19 bases separated the two germline ends. The CDR3 length is 15 residues.

The chain combines TRBV4-2 with TRBJ2-3; the match to TRBD2 covers 9 bases. From germline, CDR1 is LGHNA and CDR2 YNFKEQ. Trimming removed 1 base from V and 2 bases from J; junction bases left unmatched: 10. This CDR3 spans 18 amino acids. Here the CDR3 reads CASSQGTKAGGNTDTQYF. CDR3 coding DNA: TGTGCCAGCAGCCAAGGAACAAAAGCGGGGGGAAACACAGATACGCAGTATTTT.

The chain recombines TRBV11-2 with TRBJ2-1; the match to TRBD2 covers 7 bases. Germline assignment: CDR1 SGHAT and CDR2 FQNNGV. CDR3 length: 17 residues. V trimming: 1 base; J trimming: 5 bases; junction bases outside the gene matches: 11. This CDR3 reads CASSLGRAPGGNNEQFF. For the CDR3, the DNA is TGTGCCAGCAGCTTAGGCCGCGCCCCGGGGGGTAACAATGAGCAGTTCTTC.

The V gene is TRBV7-9, the J gene TRBJ2-2, with D perhaps matching TRBD1 (6 bases). The CDR3 extends over 13 amino acids. Germline V CDR1 and CDR2: SEHNR, FQNEAQ (reference sequence). V lost 2 bases to trimming and J lost 7 bases, with 8 bases between them. The CDR3 loop reads CASSLQGSGELFF. CDR3 sequence (DNA): TGTGCCAGCAGCTTACAGGGGAGCGGGGAGCTGTTTTTT. Based on the CDR3 plus reference TRBV7-9 and TRBJ2-2, the full variable domain is DTGVSQNPRHKITKRGQNVTFRCDPISEHNRLYWYRQTLGQGPEFLTYFQNEAQLEKSRLLSDRFSAERPKGSFSTLEIQRTEQGDSAMYLCASSLQGSGELFFGEGSRLTVL.

CDR3 coding DNA: TGTGCCGTCCGAACAGGGGGCTATGGCTACACCTTC. Amino acids: CAVRTGGYGYTF. The chain carries TRBV6-5 and TRBJ1-2; TRBD1 agrees at 8 bases. V gave up 11 bases and J gave up 4 bases; unmatched junction bases: 6. CDR1 is MNHEY and CDR2 is SVGAGI in the germline V gene. The CDR3 covers 12 residues.

V gene TRBV7-8 combines with J gene TRBJ1-1; a possible D gene is TRBD1 (5 bases). Between the trimmed V and J ends, which lost 1 base and 7 bases, there was a span of 10 bases. This CDR3 has 13 amino acids. The germline V gene encodes CDR1 SGHVS and CDR2 FQNEAQ. The DNA of the CDR3 is TGTGCCAGCAGCTTAGACCTGGGGGGTGAAGCTTTCTTT. Translated, it gives CASSLDLGGEAFF. Filled out from reference TRBV7-8 and TRBJ1-1, the complete variable domain reads GAGVSQSPRYKVAKRGQDVALRCDPISGHVSLFWYQQALGQGPEFLTYFQNEAQLDKSGLPSDRFFAERPEGSVSTLKIQRTQQEDSAVYLCASSLDLGGEAFFGQGTRLTVV.

The V and J genes are TRBV6-5 and TRBJ2-7; TRBD2 aligns across 10 bases. Germline values: CDR1 MNHEY, CDR2 SVGAGI. The CDR3 covers 15 residues. Trimming cost V 7 bases and J 2 bases; bases outside gene matches: 8. CDR3 region: CASKDWTSGPYEQYF. The CDR3 region has the DNA TGTGCCAGCAAAGATTGGACTAGCGGCCCCTACGAGCAGTACTTC.

The CDR3 loop is CASSSDRGKPPYGYTF. Written as DNA, the CDR3 is TGTGCCAGCAGCTCCGACAGGGGAAAACCACCCTATGGCTACACCTTC. The chain combines TRBV2 with TRBJ1-2; the match to TRBD1 covers 8 bases. V lost 6 bases to trimming and J lost 4 bases; unmatched junction nucleotides: 13. The CDR3 has 16 amino acids. The germline V gene has CDR1 SNHLY and CDR2 FYNNEI. Full variable domain (rest looked up from reference TRBV2 and TRBJ1-2): EPEVTQTPSHQVTQMGQEVILRCVPISNHLYFYWYRQILGQKVEFLVSFYNNEISEKSEIFDDQFSVERPDGSNFTLKIRSTKLEDSAMYFCASSSDRGKPPYGYTFGSGTRLTVV.